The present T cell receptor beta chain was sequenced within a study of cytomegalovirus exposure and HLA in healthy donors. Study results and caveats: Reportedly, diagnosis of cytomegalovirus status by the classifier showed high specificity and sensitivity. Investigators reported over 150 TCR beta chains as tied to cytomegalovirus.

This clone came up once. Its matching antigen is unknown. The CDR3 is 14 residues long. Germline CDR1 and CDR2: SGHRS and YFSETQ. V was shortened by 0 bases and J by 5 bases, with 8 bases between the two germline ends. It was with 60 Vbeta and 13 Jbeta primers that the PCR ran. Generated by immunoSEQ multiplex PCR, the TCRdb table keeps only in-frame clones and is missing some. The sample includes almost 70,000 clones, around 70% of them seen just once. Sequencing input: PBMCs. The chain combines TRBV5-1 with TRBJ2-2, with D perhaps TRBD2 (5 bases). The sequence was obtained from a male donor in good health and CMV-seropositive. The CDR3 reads CASSLDEGTGELFF. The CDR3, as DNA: TGCGCCAGCAGCTTGGACGAGGGTACCGGGGAGCTGTTTTTT. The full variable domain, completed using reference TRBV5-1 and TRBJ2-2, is KAGVTQTPRYLIKTRGQQVTLSCSPISGHRSVSWYQQTPGQGLQFLFEYFSETQRNKGNFPGRFSGRQFSNSRSEMNVSTLELGDSALYLCASSLDEGTGELFFGEGSRLTVL.